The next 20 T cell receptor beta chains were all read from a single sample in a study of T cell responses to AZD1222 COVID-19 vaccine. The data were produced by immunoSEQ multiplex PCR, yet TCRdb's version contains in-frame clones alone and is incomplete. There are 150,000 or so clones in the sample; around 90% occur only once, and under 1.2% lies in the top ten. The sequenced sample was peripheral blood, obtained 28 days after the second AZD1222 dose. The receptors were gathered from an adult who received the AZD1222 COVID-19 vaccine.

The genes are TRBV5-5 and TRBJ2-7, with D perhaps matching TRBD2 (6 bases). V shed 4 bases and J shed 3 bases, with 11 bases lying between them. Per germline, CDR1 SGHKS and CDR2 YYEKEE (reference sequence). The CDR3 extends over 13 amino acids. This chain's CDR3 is CASSRDSNYEQYF. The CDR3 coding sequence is TGTGCCAGCAGCCGGGACTCAAACTACGAGCAGTACTTC.

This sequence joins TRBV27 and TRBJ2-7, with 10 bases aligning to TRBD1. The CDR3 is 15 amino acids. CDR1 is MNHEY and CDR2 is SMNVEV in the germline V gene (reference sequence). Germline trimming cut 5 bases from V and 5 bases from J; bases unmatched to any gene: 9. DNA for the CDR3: TGTGCCAGCAGTGCGCGGGACAGGGGAGCCCACGAGCAGTACTTC. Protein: CASSARDRGAHEQYF.

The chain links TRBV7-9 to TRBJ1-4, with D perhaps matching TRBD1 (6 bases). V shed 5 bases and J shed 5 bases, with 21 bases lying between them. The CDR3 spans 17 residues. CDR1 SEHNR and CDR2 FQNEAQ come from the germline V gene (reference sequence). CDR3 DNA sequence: TGTGCCAGCAGCAAACAGGGACGCCTCTCCCCCAATGAAAAACTGTTTTTT. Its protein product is CASSKQGRLSPNEKLFF. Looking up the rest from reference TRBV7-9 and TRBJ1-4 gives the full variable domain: DTGVSQNPRHKITKRGQNVTFRCDPISEHNRLYWYRQTLGQGPEFLTYFQNEAQLEKSRLLSDRFSAERPKGSFSTLEIQRTEQGDSAMYLCASSKQGRLSPNEKLFFGSGTQLSVL.

This CDR3 is CASSATIAKNIQYF. The CDR3 DNA follows: TGTGCCAGCAGCGCCACGATAGCCAAAAACATTCAGTACTTC. The genes are TRBV9 and TRBJ2-4; no clear D gene. V was cut by 3 bases and J by 0 bases, with 7 bases left in between. There are 14 residues in the CDR3. Germline assignment: CDR1 SGDLS and CDR2 YYNGEE. The complete variable domain, with remaining parts taken from reference TRBV9 and TRBJ2-4, reads DSGVTQTPKHLITATGQRVTLRCSPRSGDLSVYWYQQSLDQGLQFLIQYYNGEERAKGNILERFSAQQFPDLHSELNLSSLELGDSALYFCASSATIAKNIQYFGAGTRLSVL.

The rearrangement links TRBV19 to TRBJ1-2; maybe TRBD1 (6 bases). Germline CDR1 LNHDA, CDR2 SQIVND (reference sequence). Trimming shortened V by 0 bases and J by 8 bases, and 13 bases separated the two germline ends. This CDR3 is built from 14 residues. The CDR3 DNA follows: TGTGCCAGTAGTATAGACCCGGGACAACTCGGCTACACCTTC. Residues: CASSIDPGQLGYTF.

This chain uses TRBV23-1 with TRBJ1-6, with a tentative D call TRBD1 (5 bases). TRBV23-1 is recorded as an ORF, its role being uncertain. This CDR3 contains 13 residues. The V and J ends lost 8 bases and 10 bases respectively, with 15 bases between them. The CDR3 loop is CASGGNAGSPLHF. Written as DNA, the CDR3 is TGCGCCAGCGGGGGAAACGCGGGCTCACCCCTCCACTTT.

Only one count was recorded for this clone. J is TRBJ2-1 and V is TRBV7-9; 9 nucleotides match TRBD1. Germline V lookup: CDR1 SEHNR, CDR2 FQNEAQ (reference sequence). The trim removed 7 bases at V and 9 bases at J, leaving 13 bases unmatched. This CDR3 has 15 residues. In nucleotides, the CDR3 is TGTGCCAGCACCATACTTGGGACAGGGAGTCCTGAGCAGTTCTTC. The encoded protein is CASTILGTGSPEQFF.

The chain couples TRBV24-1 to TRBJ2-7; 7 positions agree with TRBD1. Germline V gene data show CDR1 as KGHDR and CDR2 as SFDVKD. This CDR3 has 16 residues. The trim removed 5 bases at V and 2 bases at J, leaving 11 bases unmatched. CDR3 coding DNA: TGTGCCACCAGTGCAACACGACAGGGCCGCCCCTACGAGCAGTACTTC. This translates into CATSATRQGRPYEQYF.

For the CDR3, the DNA is TGTGCCAGCAGCTTAGAGACGGCTGAAGCTTTCTTT. Protein product: CASSLETAEAFF. The gene calls are TRBV7-8 and TRBJ1-1; D remains unclear. Per the germline V gene, CDR1 is SGHVS and CDR2 is FQNEAQ. V was trimmed by 1 base and J by 6 bases, leaving 6 bases between them. The CDR3 has 12 residues.

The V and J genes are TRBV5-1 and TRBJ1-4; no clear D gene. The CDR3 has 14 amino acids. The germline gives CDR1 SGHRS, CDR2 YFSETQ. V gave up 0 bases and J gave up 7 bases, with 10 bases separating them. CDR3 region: CASSLVAGGEKLFF. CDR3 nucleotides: TGCGCCAGCAGCTTGGTGGCAGGAGGTGAAAAACTGTTTTTT.

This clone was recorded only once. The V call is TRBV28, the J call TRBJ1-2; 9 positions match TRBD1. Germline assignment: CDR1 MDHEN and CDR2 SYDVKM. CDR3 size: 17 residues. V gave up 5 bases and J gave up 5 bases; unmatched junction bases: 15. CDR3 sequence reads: CASSAIGGQGWRYGYTF. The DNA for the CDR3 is TGTGCCAGCAGTGCAATAGGGGGACAGGGATGGAGGTATGGCTACACCTTC.

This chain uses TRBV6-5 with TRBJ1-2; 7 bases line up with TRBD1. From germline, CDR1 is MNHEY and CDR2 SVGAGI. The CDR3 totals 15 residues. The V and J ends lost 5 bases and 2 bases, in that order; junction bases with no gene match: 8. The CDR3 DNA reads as TGTGCCAGCAGTCAACAGGGACAGCCCAACTATGGCTACACCTTC. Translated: CASSQQGQPNYGYTF.

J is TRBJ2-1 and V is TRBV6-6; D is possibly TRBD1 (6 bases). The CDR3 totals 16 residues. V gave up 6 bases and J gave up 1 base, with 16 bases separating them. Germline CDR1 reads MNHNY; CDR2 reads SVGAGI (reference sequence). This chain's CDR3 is CASSSKQGNSYNEQFF. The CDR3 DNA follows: TGTGCCAGCAGCTCAAAACAGGGTAATTCCTACAATGAGCAGTTCTTC.

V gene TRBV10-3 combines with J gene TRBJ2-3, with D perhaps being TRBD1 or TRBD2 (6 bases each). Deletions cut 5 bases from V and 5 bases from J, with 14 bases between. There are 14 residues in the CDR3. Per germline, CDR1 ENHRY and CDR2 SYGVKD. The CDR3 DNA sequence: TGTGCCATCAGTCTAGGAGGAGGGGGAGATACGCAGTATTTT. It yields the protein CAISLGGGGDTQYF.

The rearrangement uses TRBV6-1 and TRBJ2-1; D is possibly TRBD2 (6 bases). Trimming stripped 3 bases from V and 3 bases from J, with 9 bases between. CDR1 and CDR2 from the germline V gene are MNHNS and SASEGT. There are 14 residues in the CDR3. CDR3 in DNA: TGTGCCAGCAGTGATGGACTAAGCTACAATGAGCAGTTCTTC. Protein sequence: CASSDGLSYNEQFF.

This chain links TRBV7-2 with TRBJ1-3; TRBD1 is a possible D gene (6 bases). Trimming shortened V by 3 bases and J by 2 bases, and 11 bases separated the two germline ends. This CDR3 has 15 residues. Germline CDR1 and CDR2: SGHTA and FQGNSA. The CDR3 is CASSFATGTGNTIYF. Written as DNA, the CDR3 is TGTGCCAGCAGCTTTGCAACAGGGACTGGAAACACCATATATTTT.

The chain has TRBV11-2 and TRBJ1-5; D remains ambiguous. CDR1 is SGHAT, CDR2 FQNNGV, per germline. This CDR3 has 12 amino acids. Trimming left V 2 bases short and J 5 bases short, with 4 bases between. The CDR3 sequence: CASSLSDQPQHF. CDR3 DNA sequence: TGTGCCAGCAGCTTATCGGATCAGCCCCAGCATTTT.

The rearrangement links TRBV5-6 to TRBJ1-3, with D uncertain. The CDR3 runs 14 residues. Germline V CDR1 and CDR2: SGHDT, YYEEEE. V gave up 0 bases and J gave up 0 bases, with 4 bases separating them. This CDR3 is CASSLGDSGNTIYF. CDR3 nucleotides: TGTGCCAGCAGCTTGGGAGACTCTGGAAACACCATATATTTT.

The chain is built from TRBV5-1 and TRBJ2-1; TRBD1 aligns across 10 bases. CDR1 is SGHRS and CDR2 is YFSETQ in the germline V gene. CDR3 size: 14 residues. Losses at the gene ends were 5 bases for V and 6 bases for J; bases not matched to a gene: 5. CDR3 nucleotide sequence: TGCGCCAGCAGGGGACAGGGGTTGAGCAATGAGCAGTTCTTC. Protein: CASRGQGLSNEQFF.

CDR3: CSVEQGYEQYF. The CDR3 DNA sequence: TGCAGCGTTGAACAGGGTTACGAGCAGTACTTC. This chain links TRBV29-1 with TRBJ2-7; D perhaps matches TRBD1 (5 bases). The CDR3 spans 11 residues. Trimming left V 2 bases short and J 4 bases short, with 6 bases between. CDR1 SQVTM and CDR2 ANQGSEA come from the germline V gene.